This TCR beta chain is drawn from a study of siplizumab effects on memory and regulatory T cells. The V and J ends lost 1 base and 4 bases, in that order; junction bases with no gene match: 6. The CDR3 totals 16 residues. CDR1 is SGHDT, CDR2 YYEEEE, per germline. Sequencing was performed with immunoSEQ multiplex PCR; in TCRdb, only in-frame clones are kept and a portion is missing. The sample records 99,000 or so clones, over 85% being singletons. Sequencing input: Tregs sorted from blood. The sequence was obtained from a human donor in good health. The V call is TRBV5-6, the J call TRBJ2-1; TRBD1 agrees at 9 bases. CDR3: CASSLLGDRVYNEQFF. DNA for the CDR3: TGTGCCAGCAGCTTGTTGGGGGACAGGGTTTACAATGAGCAGTTCTTC.